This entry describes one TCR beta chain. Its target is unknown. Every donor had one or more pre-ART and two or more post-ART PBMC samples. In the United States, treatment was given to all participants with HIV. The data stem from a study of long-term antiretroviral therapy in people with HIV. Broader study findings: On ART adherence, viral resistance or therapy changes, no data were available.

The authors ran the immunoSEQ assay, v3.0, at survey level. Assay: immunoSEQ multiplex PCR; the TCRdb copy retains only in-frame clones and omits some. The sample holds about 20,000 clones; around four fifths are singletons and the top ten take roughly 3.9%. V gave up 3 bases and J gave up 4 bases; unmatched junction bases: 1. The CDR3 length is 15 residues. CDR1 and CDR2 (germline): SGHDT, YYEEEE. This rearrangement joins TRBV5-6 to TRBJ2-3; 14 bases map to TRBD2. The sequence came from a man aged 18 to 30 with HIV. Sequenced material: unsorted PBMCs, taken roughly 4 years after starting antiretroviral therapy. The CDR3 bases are TGTGCCAGCAGCTCGGGACTAGCGGGGGCAGATACGCAGTATTTT. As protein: CASSSGLAGADTQYF.